Sequencing of this TCR beta chain was carried out in a study of blood T cell repertoires in COVID-19 (dated by TCRdb to between 2020 and 2021). Background on the whole study: Samples from collaborators originated in the United States, Italy and Spain and spanned both the acute and convalescent phases of COVID-19. The prospective study material was composed of cDNA or gDNA derived from T cells, B-cell-depleted T cells, or PBMCs. Deeply sampled blood TCRbeta repertoires from subjects exposed to, actively infected with, or recovered from COVID-19 were included in the dataset. The repertoires were released in a freely available public database meant as a resource for research on the immune response to SARS-CoV-2. Samples came from the ongoing ImmuneRACE study (first 160 participants) plus 1,254 subjects from 6 global collaborators. A de-identified subject ID, COVID-19 status, age in years and sex were almost always included in the sample metadata. HLA class I and class II types, where available, came from metadata supplied by the sample provider rather than from assay-based typing. Broader findings and caveats from the paper: How much clinical and demographic metadata was included differed by source and by participant, and the metadata was provided uncurated.

In the prospective study, participants were roughly 18 to 89 years old, resided in 20 to 30 geographic areas of the United States, and were enrolled through a virtual design. To assign participants to cohorts, the prospective study relied on clinical history that participants themselves reported in a screening survey and a study questionnaire. Recovered participants in ImmuneRACE Cohort 3 were defined as having two consecutive negative NP/OP PCR tests, clearance from a healthcare professional, or resolution of symptoms. Mobile phlebotomists in the prospective study collected whole blood, serum and a nasopharyngeal or oropharyngeal swab from every participant. Participants in the prospective study had the option to provide additional blood draws and questionnaires over a roughly 2-month period. Before DNA extraction, prospective study blood samples were shipped either frozen or at room temperature.

Points on this clone: Its antigen target is currently unknown. One base away there is no much larger clone; base qualities are not given.

Relative to germline, V is 6 bases shorter and J is 1 base shorter, with 9 bases between their ends. CDR3 length: 14 amino acids, cysteine to phenylalanine. Only the CDR3 portion is preserved as DNA: 42 bases, with reading frame beginning at the first base. The germline V gene supplies CDR1 MNHEY and CDR2 SVGAGI. TCRbeta CDR3 regions were amplified from genomic DNA by means of the immunoSEQ Assay, a bias-controlled multiplex PCR. As for the original processing: The number of nucleated cells in each sample was estimated from the amplification of reference gene primers within the assay. To quantify the absolute abundance of each unique TCRbeta CDR3 rearrangement, sequence reads were collapsed and filtered. For each sample, productive Simpson clonality was calculated by taking the square root of Simpson's diversity index across productive rearrangements. Sourced from immuneACCESS, this table was stored by TCRdb with only in-frame sequences that have V and J called. A share of the clones is absent; for the studies checked, an unresolved V gene accounts for under half, and the remainder has no known explanation. V and J calls and clone size are copied from that table; D and trimming were computed from the DNA. This sample holds under 150,000 clones; less than 90% were observed only once. The top ten clonotypes cover roughly 2.2% of the sample.

The rearrangement joined TRBV6-5 to TRBJ2-2, with TRBD1 tentatively as D gene (6 bases match). Sequencing was carried out using PBMCs or T cells enriched from blood (not recorded which). The sequence was obtained from a woman between 45 and 65 years old who had recovered from COVID-19. CDR3 protein: CASSTGQNTGELFF. The nucleotide sequence is given as TGTGCCAGCAGCACGGGACAGAACACCGGGGAGCTGTTTTTT.